This T cell receptor beta chain was sequenced in a study of a mutant IDH1 vaccine in newly diagnosed glioma. The wider study: Initiation of the vaccine course occurred 4-6 weeks after radiotherapy alone, or alongside temozolomide cycles. V12 corresponded to week 35 and V13 to week 47.

Method: immunoSEQ multiplex PCR; TCRdb's copy keeps in-frame clones and lacks some. The sample yields about 84,000 clones, roughly four fifths seen once. Regarding time point: week 47, end of study. In the vaccine, a single dose held 300 ug of the mutant IDH1 20-mer peptide, along with topical imiquimod. For this clone: The antigen is unknown.

General study points: Evidence of vaccine-induced immune responses was documented in 80% to 95% of patients.

This CDR3 contains 15 residues. The source material was PBMCs, sampled from a glioma patient whose treatment included an IDH1 peptide vaccine. The clonotype comes from a man aged 35 to 55 with glioma. V and J are TRBV7-5 and TRBJ2-7; the D call of TRBD1 is as the table states it, not checked on the DNA. TRBV7-5 is marked as a pseudogene. The CDR3 nucleotides are TGTGCCAGGGGTTTAGGCCGGGACAGAACCTACGAGCAGTACTTC. Amino acids: CARGLGRDRTYEQYF.